The T cell receptor (beta chain) described here comes from a study of blood T cell repertoires in COVID-19. Across the whole study: PBMCs, B-cell-depleted T cells, or T cells were the source of the cDNA or gDNA that made up the material.

The method was immunoSEQ multiplex PCR; TCRdb's version includes in-frame clones alone and lacks a portion of them. The table lists under 200,000 clones, over 70% of them singletons. Germline V gene data show CDR1 as SGHVS and CDR2 as FNYEAQ. This CDR3 comprises 16 residues. Trimming left V 4 bases short and J 8 bases short, with 18 bases between. The receptor's source is a woman aged 45 to 65 in a cohort exposed to, infected with or recovered from COVID-19 (not recorded which). V gene TRBV7-6 combines with J gene TRBJ1-6; TRBD1 might be the D (5 bases). Input material: PBMCs or T cells enriched from blood (not recorded which). The CDR3 bases are TGTGCCAGCAGCTCCTCAGCGGCGGGGGTGGATTCACCCCTCCACTTT. Protein sequence: CASSSSAAGVDSPLHF.